The entry below gives a single TCR beta chain sequence along with its context. What this receptor recognizes is not known. Within one base of it there is no much larger clone, and no base qualities were kept. TCRbeta CDR3 regions were amplified from genomic DNA by means of the immunoSEQ Assay, a bias-controlled multiplex PCR. As for the authors' bioinformatics: Within the assay, amplification of reference gene primers was used to estimate how many nucleated cells each sample contained. Sequence reads were collapsed and filtered to measure the absolute abundance of every unique TCRbeta CDR3 rearrangement. For each sample, productive Simpson clonality was calculated by taking the square root of Simpson's diversity index across productive rearrangements. TCRdb mirrors the immuneACCESS table, restricted to in-frame sequences. Some clones are absent from its copies; in checked studies, under half trace to an unresolved V gene, and the reason for the others is unknown. Clone size and V and J calls were adopted from that table, with D and trimming inferred from the DNA. The sample has under 95,000 clones on record, under 85% of them singletons. Around 29% of the sample is taken by the ten largest.

Collaborating institutions collected whole blood in K2EDTA tubes following their own protocols. For TCRbeta analysis, collaborator samples were shipped as frozen whole blood, as isolated PBMCs, or as DNA extracted from either sample type. The sample belongs to a study of blood T cell repertoires in COVID-19 (dated by TCRdb to 2018 to 2020). About the full investigation: Samples from collaborators originated in the United States, Italy and Spain and spanned both the acute and convalescent phases of COVID-19. The material from the prospective study consisted of cDNA or gDNA derived from T cells, B-cell-depleted T cells, or PBMCs. The dataset comprised deeply sampled blood TCRbeta repertoires from subjects exposed to, actively infected with, or recovered from COVID-19. The repertoires were made available in a free public database intended to serve as a resource for research on the immune response to SARS-CoV-2. Samples were obtained from the ongoing ImmuneRACE study (first 160 participants) and from about 1,300 subjects provided by 6 global collaborators. Sample metadata almost always included a de-identified subject ID, COVID-19 status, age in years and sex. Where available, HLA class I and class II types were obtained from metadata supplied by the sample provider rather than from assay-based typing.

Broader findings and caveats from the paper: How much clinical and demographic metadata was included differed by source and by participant, and the metadata was provided uncurated.

Deletion took 1 base off V and 2 bases off J, with a span of 9 bases between the germline ends. The cysteine opens and the phenylalanine closes a CDR3 of 16 amino acids. Here the CDR3 DNA is all that survives: 48 bases in frame from base 1. According to the germline V gene, CDR1 reads SNHLY and CDR2 reads FYNNEI. This sequence originates from a woman of 80 years or more with acute or convalescent COVID-19. Sequenced sample: peripheral blood. The chain employs TRBV2 and TRBJ2-6, and TRBD2 may be the D gene, going by 6 matching bases. The DNA sequence is TGTGCCAGCAGTGAAGATTGGGGGGCTGGGGCCAACGTCCTGACTTTC. This translates into CASSEDWGAGANVLTF. With all but the CDR3 taken from the reference TRBV2 and TRBJ2-6 genes, the full variable domain is: EPEVTQTPSHQVTQMGQEVILRCVPISNHLYFYWYRQILGQKVEFLVSFYNNEISEKSEIFDDQFSVERPDGSNFTLKIRSTKLEDSAMYFCASSEDWGAGANVLTFGAGSRLTVL.